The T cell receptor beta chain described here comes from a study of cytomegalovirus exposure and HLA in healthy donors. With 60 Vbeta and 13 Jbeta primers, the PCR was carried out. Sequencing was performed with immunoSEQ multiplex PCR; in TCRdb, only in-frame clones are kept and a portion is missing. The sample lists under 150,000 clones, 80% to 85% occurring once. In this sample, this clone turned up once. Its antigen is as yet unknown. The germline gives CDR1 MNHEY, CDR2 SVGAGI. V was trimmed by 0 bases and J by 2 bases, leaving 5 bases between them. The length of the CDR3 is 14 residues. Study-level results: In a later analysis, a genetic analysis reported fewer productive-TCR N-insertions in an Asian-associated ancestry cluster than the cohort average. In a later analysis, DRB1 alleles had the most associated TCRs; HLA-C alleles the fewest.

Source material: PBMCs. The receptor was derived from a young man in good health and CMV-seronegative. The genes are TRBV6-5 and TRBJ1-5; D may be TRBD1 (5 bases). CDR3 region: CASSYSTGNQPQHF. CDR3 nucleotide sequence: TGTGCCAGCAGTTACTCGACAGGCAATCAGCCCCAGCATTTT.